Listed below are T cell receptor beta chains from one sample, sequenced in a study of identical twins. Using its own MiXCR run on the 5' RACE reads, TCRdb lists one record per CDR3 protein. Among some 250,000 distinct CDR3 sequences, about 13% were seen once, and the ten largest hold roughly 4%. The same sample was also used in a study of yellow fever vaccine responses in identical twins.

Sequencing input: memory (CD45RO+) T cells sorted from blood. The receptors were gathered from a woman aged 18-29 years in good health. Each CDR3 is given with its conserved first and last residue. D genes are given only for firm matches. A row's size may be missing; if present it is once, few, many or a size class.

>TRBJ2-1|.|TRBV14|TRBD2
TGTGCCAGCAGCCGATACACAATTAGCGGGGGGAGGAATGAGCAGTTCTTC
CASSRYTISGGRNEQFF
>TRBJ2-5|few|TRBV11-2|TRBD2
TGTGCCAGCAGCTTAGATTCAGCGGGAGGGGAGACCCAGTACTTC
CASSLDSAGGETQYF
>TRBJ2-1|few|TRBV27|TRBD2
TGTGCCAGCGCGGGACTAGCGGCCATGGGTGAGCAGTTCTTC
CASAGLAAMGEQFF
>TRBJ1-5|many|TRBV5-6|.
TGTGCCAGCAGCGGAGGGGGGCGCAATCAGCCCCAGCATTTT
CASSGGGRNQPQHF
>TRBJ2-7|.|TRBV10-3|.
TGTGCCACCTCCGCGGAAGAAGGTGCAATCTACGAGCAGTACTTC
CATSAEEGAIYEQYF
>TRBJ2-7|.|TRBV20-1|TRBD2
TGCAGTGCTAGCGGTCGGGAGGGCCTGACCTACGAGCAGTACTTC
CSASGREGLTYEQYF
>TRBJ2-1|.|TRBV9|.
TGTGCCAGCAGCCCCATTTCCGGGCCGGCGAGAGGGGGTGAGCAGTTCTTC
CASSPISGPARGGEQFF
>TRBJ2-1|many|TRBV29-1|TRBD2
TGCAGCGTCGACCCCACTAGCGGGGGATACAATGAGCAGTTCTTC
CSVDPTSGGYNEQFF
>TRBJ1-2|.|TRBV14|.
TGTGCCAGCAGAAAGGGAGGGGGAGACTATGGCTACACCTTC
CASRKGGGDYGYTF
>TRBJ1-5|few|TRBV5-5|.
TGTGCCAGCAGCTTGGGGTTACAGGGAATTCAGCCCCAGCATTTT
CASSLGLQGIQPQHF
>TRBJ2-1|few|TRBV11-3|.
TGTGCCAGCAGCTTAGATCGTTGGGGGGATGAGCAGTTCTTC
CASSLDRWGDEQFF
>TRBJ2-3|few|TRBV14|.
TGTGCCAGCAGCCAAGAAATCAAGAGGCCGCAGTATTTT
CASSQEIKRPQYF
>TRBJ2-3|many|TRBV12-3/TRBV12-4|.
TGTGCCAGCAGTTTAGCCAGGAATACGCAGTATTTT
CASSLARNTQYF
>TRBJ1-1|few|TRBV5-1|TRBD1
TGCGCCAGCAGCTTGTTCCGGACAGGATACACTGAAGCTTTCTTT
CASSLFRTGYTEAFF
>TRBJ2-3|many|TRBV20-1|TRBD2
TGCAGTGCTCGCCGGGGGGCAAGACTAGCGGGATACACAGATACGCAGTATTTT
CSARRGARLAGYTDTQYF
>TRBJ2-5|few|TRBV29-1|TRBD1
TGCAGCGAACTCCAGGGGGCAGAGACCCAGTACTTC
CSELQGAETQYF
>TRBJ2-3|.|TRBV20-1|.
TGCAGTGCCGAGAAGGGGGGGCCGTGGACTAGCACAGATACGCAGTATTTT
CSAEKGGPWTSTDTQYF
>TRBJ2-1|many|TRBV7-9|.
TGTGCCAGCAGCTACCACAATGAGCAGTTCTTC
CASSYHNEQFF
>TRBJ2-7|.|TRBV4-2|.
TGTGCCAGCAGCCAAGATCTAGGTACCTACGAGCAGTACTTC
CASSQDLGTYEQYF
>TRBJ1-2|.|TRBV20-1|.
TGCAGTGCCGCCGAGCGAAGGACCAACTATGGCTACACCTTC
CSAAERRTNYGYTF
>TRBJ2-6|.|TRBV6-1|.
TGTGCCAGCAGCCCAAAGGGGGTTGGGGCCAACGTCCTGACTTTC
CASSPKGVGANVLTF
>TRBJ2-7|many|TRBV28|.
TGTGCCAGCAGTTCTCCTGAACTAGCAACCTACGAGCAGTACTTC
CASSSPELATYEQYF
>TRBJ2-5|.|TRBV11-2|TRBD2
TGTGCCAGCGGGGCGGGGGGCGAAGAGACCCAGTACTTC
CASGAGGEETQYF